The rows below give T cell receptor beta chains drawn from one sample of a study of identical twins. TCRdb independently ran MiXCR on the 5' RACE reads; one entry per CDR3 protein. The sample has under 900,000 distinct CDR3 sequences; around a sixth are singletons. These same data were also listed under a study on T cells expressing NK-cell markers.

Sequences were obtained from PBMCs. All receptors derive from a woman younger than 30 in good health. CDR3s include the opening cysteine and the closing phenylalanine or tryptophan. The order of the fields is D gene, clone size, J gene, V gene, CDR3 DNA, CDR3 protein. The D gene is left open where the match is weak. Clone size appears in some rows only: once, few, many, or a class for an expanded clone.

d_call: TRBD1; clone_size: few; j_call: TRBJ1-1; v_call: TRBV12-3/TRBV12-4; cdr3_nt: TGTGCCAGCACTAACTCACAGGGGGCAATGACTGAAGCTTTCTTT; cdr3_aa: CASTNSQGAMTEAFF
d_call: .; clone_size: many; j_call: TRBJ2-7; v_call: TRBV6-1; cdr3_nt: TGTGCCAGCCTTTCGCCGCTAGGAGGGGAGCAGTACTTC; cdr3_aa: CASLSPLGGEQYF
d_call: TRBD2; clone_size: few; j_call: TRBJ2-7; v_call: TRBV6-1; cdr3_nt: TGTGCCAGCAGTCGCCGACTAGCGGGAAGCTCCTACGAGCAGTACTTC; cdr3_aa: CASSRRLAGSSYEQYF
d_call: TRBD2; clone_size: .; j_call: TRBJ2-2; v_call: TRBV10-3; cdr3_nt: TGTGCCATCAGTGCGGTAGCGGGAGGGCCGGGAACCGGGGAGCTGTTTTTT; cdr3_aa: CAISAVAGGPGTGELFF
d_call: .; clone_size: .; j_call: TRBJ2-1; v_call: TRBV10-3; cdr3_nt: TGTGCCATCAGTGTAGGGGGAGGGAGCTCCTACAATGAGCAGTTCTTC; cdr3_aa: CAISVGGGSSYNEQFF
d_call: .; clone_size: .; j_call: TRBJ2-3; v_call: TRBV7-8; cdr3_nt: TGTGCCAGCAGCCCCGGAATCCGGGAAGATACGCAGTATTTT; cdr3_aa: CASSPGIREDTQYF
d_call: .; clone_size: few; j_call: TRBJ1-2; v_call: TRBV5-1; cdr3_nt: TGCGCCAGCAGCCCCCAGGGCACTAACTATGGCTACACCTTC; cdr3_aa: CASSPQGTNYGYTF
d_call: .; clone_size: many; j_call: TRBJ2-1; v_call: TRBV12-3/TRBV12-4; cdr3_nt: TGTGCCAGCAGTTTAGTGCTTACTAGCCAATCCTACAATGAGCAGTTCTTC; cdr3_aa: CASSLVLTSQSYNEQFF
d_call: .; clone_size: few; j_call: TRBJ2-3; v_call: TRBV20-1; cdr3_nt: TGCAGTGCTAGAGATCTTCGGGTCTCCAGGACAGATACGCAGTATTTT; cdr3_aa: CSARDLRVSRTDTQYF
d_call: .; clone_size: .; j_call: TRBJ2-6; v_call: TRBV6-5; cdr3_nt: TGTGCCAGCAGTTCTTTATCCTCTGGGGCCAACGTCCTGACTTTC; cdr3_aa: CASSSLSSGANVLTF
d_call: .; clone_size: .; j_call: TRBJ1-3; v_call: TRBV29-1; cdr3_nt: TGCAGCGTCAGACAGGCGGGGGGAAACACCATATATTTT; cdr3_aa: CSVRQAGGNTIYF
d_call: .; clone_size: many; j_call: TRBJ1-4; v_call: TRBV20-1; cdr3_nt: TGCAGTGCTAGGGGCGCCTTAAGGTATAATGAAAAACTGTTTTTT; cdr3_aa: CSARGALRYNEKLFF
d_call: TRBD2; clone_size: .; j_call: TRBJ2-3; v_call: TRBV30; cdr3_nt: TGTGCCTGGACTGATACTAGCGGGAGGGCCCGGAAGGGCACAGATACGCAGTATTTT; cdr3_aa: CAWTDTSGRARKGTDTQYF
d_call: TRBD2; clone_size: .; j_call: TRBJ2-7; v_call: TRBV20-1; cdr3_nt: TGCAGTGCTAGGATTCTAGCGGGAGGGCTCGGGGACGAGCAGTACTTC; cdr3_aa: CSARILAGGLGDEQYF
d_call: .; clone_size: .; j_call: TRBJ1-5; v_call: TRBV12-3/TRBV12-4; cdr3_nt: TGTGCCAGCACCCCGGGGGCTCCCAATCAGCCCCAGCATTTT; cdr3_aa: CASTPGAPNQPQHF
d_call: .; clone_size: .; j_call: TRBJ1-1; v_call: TRBV4-3; cdr3_nt: TGCGCCAGCAGCCTCCAGGATGTGGGCACTGAAGCTTTCTTT; cdr3_aa: CASSLQDVGTEAFF
d_call: .; clone_size: .; j_call: TRBJ2-2; v_call: TRBV20-1; cdr3_nt: TGCAGTGCTAGACGTCAATACCTTTCGAACACCGGGGAGCTGTTTTTT; cdr3_aa: CSARRQYLSNTGELFF
d_call: .; clone_size: many; j_call: TRBJ2-1; v_call: TRBV12-3/TRBV12-4; cdr3_nt: TGTGCCAGCAGCCACGACAGTCCATACAATGAGCAGTTCTTC; cdr3_aa: CASSHDSPYNEQFF
d_call: TRBD2; clone_size: few; j_call: TRBJ2-3; v_call: TRBV10-3; cdr3_nt: TGTGCCATCAGCCCGGGACTAGCGGGAGGGCAAGATACGCAGTATTTT; cdr3_aa: CAISPGLAGGQDTQYF
d_call: .; clone_size: .; j_call: TRBJ2-5; v_call: TRBV12-3/TRBV12-4; cdr3_nt: TGTGCCAGCAGTTGGGATTCCACAGAGACCCAGTACTTC; cdr3_aa: CASSWDSTETQYF
d_call: .; clone_size: once; j_call: TRBJ2-1; v_call: TRBV5-8; cdr3_nt: TGTGCCAGCAATTCCGTCACCCATGAGCAGTTCTTC; cdr3_aa: CASNSVTHEQFF
d_call: .; clone_size: many; j_call: TRBJ2-1; v_call: TRBV29-1; cdr3_nt: TGCAGCGTTTCCAGGGGGGAAAATGAGCAGTTCTTC; cdr3_aa: CSVSRGENEQFF
d_call: TRBD1; clone_size: few; j_call: TRBJ1-2; v_call: TRBV3-1; cdr3_nt: TGTGCCAGCAGCCCGACAGGGGGTTTCTATGGCTACACCTTC; cdr3_aa: CASSPTGGFYGYTF
d_call: TRBD1; clone_size: few; j_call: TRBJ2-5; v_call: TRBV4-2; cdr3_nt: TGTGCCAGCAGCACGGGACAGGGGGAAGAGACCCAGTACTTC; cdr3_aa: CASSTGQGEETQYF
d_call: .; clone_size: .; j_call: TRBJ2-5; v_call: TRBV3-1; cdr3_nt: TGTGCCAGCAGCCAAGTTCACACCGCTCAATCTCAGACCCAGTACTTC; cdr3_aa: CASSQVHTAQSQTQYF
d_call: .; clone_size: .; j_call: TRBJ2-3; v_call: TRBV6-2/TRBV6-3; cdr3_nt: TGTGCCAGCAAATCCCACGGATACCTCACAGATACGCAGTATTTT; cdr3_aa: CASKSHGYLTDTQYF
d_call: .; clone_size: few; j_call: TRBJ1-1; v_call: TRBV5-1; cdr3_nt: TGCGCCAGCAGCTTGGCCGGGGGGCCCACTGAAGCTTTCTTT; cdr3_aa: CASSLAGGPTEAFF
d_call: .; clone_size: few; j_call: TRBJ2-7; v_call: TRBV7-9; cdr3_nt: TGTGCCAGCAGCCTTTCGGTGGGAGTCGCGGACGAGCAGTACTTC; cdr3_aa: CASSLSVGVADEQYF
d_call: TRBD1; clone_size: few; j_call: TRBJ2-1; v_call: TRBV5-1; cdr3_nt: TGCGCCAGCAGCTGGGGACAGGGGCTCCTCGGTGAGCAGTTCTTC; cdr3_aa: CASSWGQGLLGEQFF
d_call: .; clone_size: .; j_call: TRBJ1-2; v_call: TRBV4-3; cdr3_nt: TGCGCCAGCAGCCAAGACGGGATCGGGGGCTATGGCTACACCTTC; cdr3_aa: CASSQDGIGGYGYTF
d_call: .; clone_size: .; j_call: TRBJ2-1; v_call: TRBV2; cdr3_nt: TGTGCCACGCCACGGACCGGGTCCTACAATGAGCAGTTCTTC; cdr3_aa: CATPRTGSYNEQFF
d_call: .; clone_size: few; j_call: TRBJ2-1; v_call: TRBV20-1; cdr3_nt: TGCAGTGCTAGAGAGGGAGGGGGACTCCGTAGCTTC; cdr3_aa: CSAREGGGLRSF
d_call: .; clone_size: many; j_call: TRBJ2-1; v_call: TRBV12-3/TRBV12-4; cdr3_nt: TGTGCCAGCAGTTTACGGGGCGGGCCACGGTACAATGAGCAGTTCTTC; cdr3_aa: CASSLRGGPRYNEQFF
d_call: .; clone_size: few; j_call: TRBJ1-6; v_call: TRBV15; cdr3_nt: TGTGCCACCAGCAGTCTAGGAAATTCACCCCTCCACTTT; cdr3_aa: CATSSLGNSPLHF
d_call: .; clone_size: .; j_call: TRBJ2-1; v_call: TRBV29-1; cdr3_nt: TGCAGCGTTGGGGCGGCAGGGCAGTACAATGAGCAGTTCTTC; cdr3_aa: CSVGAAGQYNEQFF
d_call: .; clone_size: .; j_call: TRBJ2-1; v_call: TRBV18; cdr3_nt: TGTGCCAGCTCACCACCGGGGAGTGCGGTCAATGAGCAGTTCTTC; cdr3_aa: CASSPPGSAVNEQFF
d_call: .; clone_size: .; j_call: TRBJ2-3; v_call: TRBV4-3; cdr3_nt: TGCGCCAGCAGGCGCTACGGGGGCAGCACAGATACGCAGTATTTT; cdr3_aa: CASRRYGGSTDTQYF
d_call: .; clone_size: few; j_call: TRBJ1-1; v_call: TRBV16; cdr3_nt: TGTGCCAGCAGCCTCCTAAGGGGCTCCCAGACTGAAGCTTTCTTT; cdr3_aa: CASSLLRGSQTEAFF
d_call: TRBD2; clone_size: .; j_call: TRBJ2-1; v_call: TRBV11-3; cdr3_nt: TGTGCCAGCAGCCCCTCCTCCGGGGGGGCCAGGAATGAGCAGTTCTTC; cdr3_aa: CASSPSSGGARNEQFF
d_call: .; clone_size: .; j_call: TRBJ2-2; v_call: TRBV5-1; cdr3_nt: TGCGCCAGCAGCGGACCCAGGGGGGACACCGGGGAGCTGTTTTTT; cdr3_aa: CASSGPRGDTGELFF
d_call: TRBD1; clone_size: few; j_call: TRBJ1-1; v_call: TRBV6-1; cdr3_nt: TGTGCCAGCAGTAGGAATCCGGGACAGGGGGCGATGAACACTGAAGCTTTCTTT; cdr3_aa: CASSRNPGQGAMNTEAFF
d_call: TRBD1; clone_size: .; j_call: TRBJ1-2; v_call: TRBV9; cdr3_nt: TGTGCCAGCAGCTCCCGACAGGGGCGAGTCTACACCTTC; cdr3_aa: CASSSRQGRVYTF